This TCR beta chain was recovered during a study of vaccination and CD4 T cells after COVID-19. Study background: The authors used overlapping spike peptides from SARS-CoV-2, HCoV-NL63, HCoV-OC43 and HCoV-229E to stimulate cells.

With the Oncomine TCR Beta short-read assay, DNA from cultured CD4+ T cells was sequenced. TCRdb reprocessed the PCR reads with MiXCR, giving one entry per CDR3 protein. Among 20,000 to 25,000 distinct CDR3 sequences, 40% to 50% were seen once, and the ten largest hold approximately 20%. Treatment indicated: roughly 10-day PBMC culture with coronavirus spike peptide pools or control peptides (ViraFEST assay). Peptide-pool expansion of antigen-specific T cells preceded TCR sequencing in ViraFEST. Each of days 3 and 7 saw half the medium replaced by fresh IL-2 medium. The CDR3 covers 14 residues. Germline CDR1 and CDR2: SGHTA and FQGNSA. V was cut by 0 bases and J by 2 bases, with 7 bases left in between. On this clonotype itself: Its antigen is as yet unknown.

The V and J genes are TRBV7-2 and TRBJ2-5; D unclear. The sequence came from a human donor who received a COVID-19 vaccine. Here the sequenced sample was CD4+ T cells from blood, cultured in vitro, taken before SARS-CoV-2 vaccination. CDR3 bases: TGTGCCAGCAGCTTAGCGGCTAGTCAAGAGACCCAGTACTTC. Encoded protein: CASSLAASQETQYF.